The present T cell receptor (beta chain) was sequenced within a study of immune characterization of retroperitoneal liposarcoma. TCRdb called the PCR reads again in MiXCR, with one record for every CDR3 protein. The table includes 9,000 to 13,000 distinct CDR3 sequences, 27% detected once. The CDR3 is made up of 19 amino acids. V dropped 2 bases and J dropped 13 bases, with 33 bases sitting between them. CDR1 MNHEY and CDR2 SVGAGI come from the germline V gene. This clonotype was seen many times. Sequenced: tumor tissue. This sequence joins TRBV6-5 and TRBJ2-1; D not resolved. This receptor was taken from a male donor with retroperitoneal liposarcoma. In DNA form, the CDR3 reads TGTGCCAGCAGTTACGCCATATGGGTGGCTAGACGGTACCAAGAGACCCAGTTCTTC. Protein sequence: CASSYAIWVARRYQETQFF.